Below, 25 T cell receptor beta chains from the same sample are listed, as sequenced in a study of blood T cell repertoires in COVID-19. Clones were read by immunoSEQ multiplex PCR, and TCRdb kept only the in-frame ones, dropping some. Here the sample spans some 63,000 clones, less than 80% being singletons. The sample was peripheral blood. All receptors derive from a human donor in a cohort sampled during active COVID-19.

This clone was found once. With a much larger clone just one base away, this may be a read error. At the DNA level, this CDR3 is encoded by other sequences in the same sample as well. V gene TRBV19 combines with J gene TRBJ2-7, with D hard to call. V shed 5 bases and J shed 0 bases, with 11 bases lying between them. The CDR3 loop spans 14 amino acids. Germline lookup yields CDR1 LNHDA and CDR2 SQIVND (reference sequence). CDR3 DNA: TGTGCCAGTAGTTCCGCAGCAGGCTCCTACGAGCAGTACTTC. Translating it yields CASSSAAGSYEQYF.

CDR3 protein: CASRSGGKETQYF. In DNA form, the CDR3 reads TGTGCCAGCAGGAGTGGAGGGAAGGAGACCCAGTACTTC. This chain links TRBV6-5 with TRBJ2-5; possible D gene TRBD2, 6 bases. The CDR3 consists of 13 residues. Germline CDR1 reads MNHEY; CDR2 reads SVGAGI. Trimming removed 6 bases at V and 5 bases at J, with 13 bases between.

The V gene is TRBV19, the J gene TRBJ2-3; D call uncertain. CDR1 and CDR2 from the germline V gene are LNHDA and SQIVND (reference sequence). The CDR3 runs 16 residues. Trimming shortened V by 3 bases and J by 2 bases, and 15 bases separated the two germline ends. CDR3: CASSITAARPTDTQYF. The CDR3 nucleotides read TGTGCCAGTAGTATCACGGCAGCGAGACCCACAGATACGCAGTATTTT.

The chain combines TRBV7-3 with TRBJ2-5; possibly TRBD2 for D (6 bases). Germline CDR1 SGHTA, CDR2 FQGTGA. V lost 1 base to trimming and J lost 9 bases, with 18 bases between them. The CDR3 is 15 amino acids. The CDR3 sequence is CASSLRGMDWEAQYF. Written as DNA, the CDR3 is TGTGCCAGCAGCTTAAGGGGGATGGACTGGGAGGCCCAGTACTTC.

This chain links TRBV19 with TRBJ2-1; 7 nucleotides match TRBD1. The CDR3 runs to 13 residues. V lost 5 bases, J lost 12 bases, and 10 bases stayed unmatched. Germline CDR1 reads LNHDA; CDR2 reads SQIVND (reference sequence). CDR3 coding DNA: TGTGCCAGTAGTGGTTCGCTAGGGGACAGGCAGTTCTTC. This translates into CASSGSLGDRQFF.

The chain employs TRBV5-5 and TRBJ2-7; 8 bases are a match to TRBD2. Looked up from germline, CDR1 is SGHKS and CDR2 is YYEKEE (reference sequence). CDR3 length: 15 residues. V dropped 6 bases and J dropped 0; count of bases not matched to a gene: 8. The CDR3: CASNPGGGLSYEQYF. CDR3 nucleotides: TGTGCCAGCAACCCCGGGGGGGGCCTCTCCTACGAGCAGTACTTC.

The sample holds one count of this clone. The gene calls are TRBV27 and TRBJ1-1; D ambiguous. Trimming stripped 5 bases from V and 2 bases from J, with 12 bases between. This CDR3 spans 14 amino acids. The germline V gene encodes CDR1 MNHEY and CDR2 SMNVEV (reference sequence). The CDR3 nucleotides read TGTGCCAGCAGTCTCCGCGGATCCAACACTGAAGCTTTCTTT. It yields the protein CASSLRGSNTEAFF.

The chain employs TRBV6-5 and TRBJ1-4; D may be TRBD1 (5 bases). V lost 4 bases and J lost 5, with 17 bases in between. The CDR3 sequence is 16 residues long. The germline V gene has CDR1 MNHEY and CDR2 SVGAGI. CDR3 loop: CASSSAGGGRNEKLFF. DNA of the CDR3: TGTGCCAGCAGTTCCGCCGGCGGGGGGAGAAATGAAAAACTGTTTTTT.

The chain combines TRBV18 with TRBJ1-2, with 9 bases lining up with TRBD1. The V and J ends lost 3 bases and 7 bases, in that order; junction bases with no gene match: 6. The CDR3 consists of 14 residues. CDR1 KGHSH and CDR2 LQKENI come from the germline V gene. The CDR3 bases are TGTGCCAGCTCACCCTCCGGACAGGGGTTTGGCTACACCTTC. Translation gives CASSPSGQGFGYTF. The full variable domain, its missing parts supplied by reference TRBV18 and TRBJ1-2, is NAGVMQNPRHLVRRRGQEARLRCSPMKGHSHVYWYRQLPEEGLKFMVYLQKENIIDESGMPKERFSAEFPKEGPSILRIQQVVRGDSAAYFCASSPSGQGFGYTFGSGTRLTVV.

In nucleotides, the CDR3 is TGTGCCAGTAGTACGGGTCAGGGTTTTAGGGAGACCCAGTACTTC. Residues: CASSTGQGFRETQYF. This chain uses TRBV19 with TRBJ2-5; TRBD1 is a possible D gene (5 bases). V was clipped by 4 bases and J by 5 bases, with 17 bases between them. Germline values: CDR1 LNHDA, CDR2 SQIVND (reference sequence). The CDR3 runs to 15 residues. The entire variable domain, with the rest obtained from reference TRBV19 and TRBJ2-5, is as follows: DGGITQSPKYLFRKEGQNVTLSCEQNLNHDAMYWYRQDPGQGLRLIYYSQIVNDFQKGDIAEGYSVSREKKESFPLTVTSAQKNPTAFYLCASSTGQGFRETQYFGPGTRLLVL.

The rearrangement joins TRBV11-2 to TRBJ1-1, with D tentatively TRBD1 (5 bases). Trimming pared 1 base from V and 6 bases from J, leaving 9 bases between. The CDR3 covers 13 residues. Germline CDR1 and CDR2: SGHAT and FQNNGV. The CDR3 coding sequence is TGTGCCAGCAGCTTAGGGTCCAGGGCTGAAGCTTTCTTT. Protein product: CASSLGSRAEAFF.

This clone was observed a handful of times. The V and J genes are TRBV10-1 and TRBJ1-1; no definite D call. The V and J ends lost 6 bases and 0 bases respectively, with 8 bases between them. This CDR3 comprises 13 residues. The germline gives CDR1 WNHNN, CDR2 SYGVQD (reference sequence). CDR3 bases: TGCGCCAGCAGCCTACAGATGAACACTGAAGCTTTCTTT. It specifies CASSLQMNTEAFF.

J is TRBJ2-7 and V is TRBV19; a possible D gene is TRBD2 (5 bases). V was pared by 4 bases and J by 5 bases, with 21 bases between. The CDR3 is made up of 16 amino acids. CDR1 is LNHDA, CDR2 SQIVND, per germline (reference sequence). The CDR3 DNA follows: TGTGCCAGTAGTACTCCCTCCCCGGGAACCTTTGACGAGCAGTACTTC. The encoded protein is CASSTPSPGTFDEQYF.

This clone was counted a single time. The gene calls are TRBV7-3 and TRBJ2-1; 11 bases map to TRBD2. V lost 5 bases, J lost 4 bases, and 4 bases stayed unmatched. This CDR3 comprises 15 residues. Germline assignment: CDR1 SGHTA and CDR2 FQGTGA. CDR3 coding DNA: TGTGCCAGCAGCCCTACTAGCGGGAGTTACAATGAGCAGTTCTTC. Translating it yields CASSPTSGSYNEQFF.

The chain employs TRBV29-1 and TRBJ2-3; D remains unclear. Germline CDR1 reads SQVTM; CDR2 reads ANQGSEA. The CDR3 extends over 12 amino acids. The V end was cut by 6 bases, the J end by 6 bases, with 13 bases between. CDR3 bases: TGCAGCGTCGTTCCCCCAGCGGATACGCAGTATTTT. Its protein is CSVVPPADTQYF.

The V gene is TRBV9, the J gene TRBJ2-1, with a weak D call TRBD1 (5 bases). The CDR3 loop spans 14 amino acids. With 0 bases removed from V and 6 bases from J, the gap between germline ends came to 10 bases. Germline lookup yields CDR1 SGDLS and CDR2 YYNGEE. CDR3 region: CASSVEGVGNEQFF. The CDR3 nucleotides are TGTGCCAGCAGCGTAGAAGGGGTGGGCAATGAGCAGTTCTTC.

The V call is TRBV5-1, the J call TRBJ2-6; 9 bases fit TRBD2. The CDR3 covers 18 residues. The V and J ends lost 4 bases and 3 bases, in that order; junction bases with no gene match: 11. CDR1 is SGHRS and CDR2 is YFSETQ in the germline V gene. The CDR3 spells CASSREVSGRYGANVLTF. Here the CDR3 DNA reads TGCGCCAGCAGCCGGGAGGTTAGCGGGAGATATGGGGCCAACGTCCTGACTTTC.

The chain has TRBV7-9 and TRBJ2-2; D remains unclear. The CDR3 extends over 15 amino acids. V lost 8 bases to trimming and J lost 2 bases, with 15 bases between them. Per the germline V gene, CDR1 is SEHNR and CDR2 is FQNEAQ (reference sequence). The CDR3 loop reads CASLEVRINTGELFF. The DNA for the CDR3 is TGTGCCAGCCTCGAGGTCCGAATCAACACCGGGGAGCTGTTTTTT. Based on the CDR3 plus reference TRBV7-9 and TRBJ2-2, the full variable domain is DTGVSQNPRHKITKRGQNVTFRCDPISEHNRLYWYRQTLGQGPEFLTYFQNEAQLEKSRLLSDRFSAERPKGSFSTLEIQRTEQGDSAMYLCASLEVRINTGELFFGEGSRLTVL.

V and J are TRBV20-1 and TRBJ2-1, with D perhaps matching TRBD2 (5 bases). The CDR3 is 15 residues long. The germline gives CDR1 DFQATT, CDR2 SNEGSKA (reference sequence). Trimming removed 3 bases from V and 8 bases from J, with 20 bases in between. CDR3 in DNA: TGCAGTGCTAGTGGCGGTCCAGCGGTGGTCTATGAGCAGTTCTTC. The encoded protein is CSASGGPAVVYEQFF.

This chain links TRBV24-1 with TRBJ2-3; 7 positions match TRBD2. J gave up 4 bases and V 4 bases, and 10 bases lay outside the gene matches. Per the germline V gene, CDR1 is KGHDR and CDR2 is SFDVKD. This CDR3 is built from 16 residues. The CDR3 region has the DNA TGTGCCACCAGTGAGTTTAGGGCGGGAGTGTCAGATACGCAGTATTTT. Protein product: CATSEFRAGVSDTQYF.

This clone was observed at least ten times. This sequence joins TRBV4-3 and TRBJ1-2, with D hard to call. CDR1 is LGHNA, CDR2 YSLEER, per germline. Trimming took 4 bases from V and 2 from J, leaving 14 bases between them. This CDR3 spans 15 amino acids. The CDR3, as DNA: TGCGCCAGCAGCCTTTCCCGGACTGCGAACTATGGCTACACCTTC. Its translation: CASSLSRTANYGYTF.

V and J are TRBV7-8 and TRBJ1-3, with 9 nucleotides matching TRBD1. With V trimmed by 5 bases and J by 0 bases, 8 bases remained unmatched. The CDR3 covers 17 residues. CDR1 is SGHVS, CDR2 FQNEAQ, per germline. The CDR3 nucleotides are TGTGCCAGCAGCGTCCGGGACAGGGCCTACTCTGGAAACACCATATATTTT. Its protein product is CASSVRDRAYSGNTIYF.

V usage is TRBV11-2 and J usage is TRBJ2-4, with TRBD1 matching over 7 bases. The CDR3 covers 14 residues. CDR1 and CDR2 from the germline V gene are SGHAT and FQNNGV. The trim removed 4 bases at V and 5 bases at J, leaving 5 bases unmatched. CDR3 sequence: CASSSDRAQNIQYF. In DNA form, the CDR3 reads TGTGCCAGCAGCTCCGACAGGGCGCAAAACATTCAGTACTTC. The variable domain in full, with the rest retrieved from reference TRBV11-2 and TRBJ2-4, is EAGVAQSPRYKIIEKRQSVAFWCNPISGHATLYWYQQILGQGPKLLIQFQNNGVVDDSQLPKDRFSAERLKGVDSTLKIQPAKLEDSAVYLCASSSDRAQNIQYFGAGTRLSVL.

V is TRBV11-2 and J is TRBJ2-2; a weak D match, TRBD1 (6 bases). Germline lookup yields CDR1 SGHAT and CDR2 FQNNGV. This CDR3 has 14 amino acids. V dropped 5 bases and J dropped 6 bases, with 13 bases sitting between them. CDR3 sequence: CASSLTGIAGELFF. As DNA, the CDR3 is TGTGCCAGCAGCCTGACAGGCATCGCCGGGGAGCTGTTTTTT.

The V and J genes are TRBV7-8 and TRBJ2-7, with 9 nucleotides matching TRBD1. Germline V gives CDR1 SGHVS, CDR2 FQNEAQ. The length of the CDR3 is 14 residues. V lost 2 bases to trimming and J lost 5 bases; unmatched junction nucleotides: 4. CDR3 nucleotide sequence: TGTGCCAGCAGCTTATTAGGGACAGGGAACGAGCAGTACTTC. Its protein product is CASSLLGTGNEQYF. Supplemented by reference TRBV7-8 and TRBJ2-7, the full variable domain reads GAGVSQSPRYKVAKRGQDVALRCDPISGHVSLFWYQQALGQGPEFLTYFQNEAQLDKSGLPSDRFFAERPEGSVSTLKIQRTQQEDSAVYLCASSLLGTGNEQYFGPGTRLTVT.